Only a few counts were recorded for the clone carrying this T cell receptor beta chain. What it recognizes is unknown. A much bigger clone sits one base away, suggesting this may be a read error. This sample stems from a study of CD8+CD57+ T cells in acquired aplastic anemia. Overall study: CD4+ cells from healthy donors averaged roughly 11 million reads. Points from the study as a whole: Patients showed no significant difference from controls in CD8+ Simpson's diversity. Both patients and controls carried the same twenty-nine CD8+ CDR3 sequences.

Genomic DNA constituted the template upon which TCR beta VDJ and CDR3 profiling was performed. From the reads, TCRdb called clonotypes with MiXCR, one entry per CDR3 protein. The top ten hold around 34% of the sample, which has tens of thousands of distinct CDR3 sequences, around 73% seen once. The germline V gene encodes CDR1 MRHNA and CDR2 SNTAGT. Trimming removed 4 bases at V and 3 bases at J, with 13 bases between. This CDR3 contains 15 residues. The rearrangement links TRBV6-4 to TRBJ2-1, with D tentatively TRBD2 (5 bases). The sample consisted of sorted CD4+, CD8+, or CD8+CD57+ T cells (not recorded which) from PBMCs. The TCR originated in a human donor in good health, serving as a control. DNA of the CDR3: TGTGCCAGCAGTGGCTCGAGGGCTGGCTACAATGAGCAGTTCTTC. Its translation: CASSGSRAGYNEQFF.